The present TCR beta chain was sequenced within a study of blood T cells in healthy people across ages. A few counts support this clonotype. What it binds is not known. Study results and caveats: Higher diversity, along with more naive CD4+ cells, distinguished long-lived donors from aged donors. Older age coincided with a roughly linear decline in TCR beta diversity per million T cells. Diversity was estimated from one million T cells, and these estimates were considered underestimates.

Primers used in a second PCR of roughly 6 to 11 cycles were a sample-barcoded 5' primer and a J-beta primer mix. One entry per CDR3 protein results from TCRdb running MiXCR on the 5' RACE reads. This table holds some 1.7 million distinct CDR3 sequences, roughly 27% found once. Germline loops: CDR1 SQVTM, CDR2 ANQGSEA. This CDR3 is built from 14 residues. The V and J ends lost 8 bases and 6 bases, in that order; junction bases with no gene match: 14. Drawn from each donor were around 10 milliliters of peripheral blood. The V and J genes are TRBV29-1 and TRBJ1-2; 8 positions match TRBD1. Sequenced material: blood. This clonotype originated in a woman aged 30 to 39 in good health. DNA of the CDR3: TGCAGCTCTTCGAAAACAACAGGGGGGGATGGCTACACCTTC. Its protein is CSSSKTTGGDGYTF.